This T cell receptor beta chain was observed in a study of T cell responses to AZD1222 COVID-19 vaccine. Germline V gene sequence: CDR1 KGHDR, CDR2 SFDVKD. Trimming cost V 4 bases and J 6 bases; bases outside gene matches: 8. The CDR3 totals 15 residues. This clone was counted a few times. Assay: immunoSEQ multiplex PCR; the TCRdb copy retains only in-frame clones and omits some. Here the sample spans about 96,000 clones, roughly 90% being singletons. V is TRBV24-1 and J is TRBJ2-1; 7 bases line up with TRBD2. Source: peripheral blood, taken on day 0 of AZD1222 vaccination. This clonotype was obtained from an adult in good health. CDR3 in amino acids: CATSDPRTSGNEQFF. In DNA form, the CDR3 reads TGTGCCACCAGTGACCCCCGGACTAGTGGCAATGAGCAGTTCTTC.